A single sample is the source of the 23 T cell receptor beta chains below, sequenced in a study of T cells after yellow fever vaccination. MiXCR, run by TCRdb on the 5' RACE reads, gives a single entry per CDR3 protein. The table records some 110,000 distinct CDR3 sequences, 7.2% of them present only once. The material sequenced was CD4+ T cells sorted from PBMCs, taken roughly 47 days after the first yellow fever vaccination. These receptors were obtained from a man between 18 and 29 years old who received the YFV17D yellow fever vaccine.

This clonotype occurred many times. The rearrangement joins TRBV7-7 to TRBJ2-7, with 7 bases aligning to TRBD1. Germline V gene sequence: CDR1 SSHAT, CDR2 FNYEAQ (reference sequence). The CDR3 length is 13 residues. DNA of the CDR3: TGTGCTAGCAGCTTCAAACAGGGGAACGAGCAGTACGTC. It translates to CASSFKQGNEQYV.

This clonotype was recorded many times. This chain connects TRBV5-1 to TRBJ2-7; 7 bases fit TRBD1. The CDR3 length is 16 residues. Germline trimming cut 4 bases from V and 0 bases from J; bases unmatched to any gene: 10. Per germline, CDR1 SGHRS and CDR2 YFSETQ. CDR3 in DNA: TGCGCCAGCAGCCTGCTCTTCAGGGACAGCTCCTACGAGCAGTACTTC. It specifies CASSLLFRDSSYEQYF.

Ten or more counts support this clonotype. The CDR3 nucleotides read TGTGCCAGTACTAGTTCCGGGACAGGGAGCTCCTACGAGCAGTACTTC. It yields the protein CASTSSGTGSSYEQYF. J is TRBJ2-7 and V is TRBV19; 9 bases line up with TRBD1. Germline V gene lookup returns CDR1 LNHDA and CDR2 SQIVND (reference sequence). The CDR3 extends over 16 amino acids. The junction had 10 bases not matched to a gene; V was cut back by 7 bases and J by 0 bases.

In this sample, this clonotype turned up a few times. The gene calls are TRBV5-1 and TRBJ1-4; perhaps TRBD1 as D (5 bases). The CDR3 has 16 residues. Germline V lookup: CDR1 SGHRS, CDR2 YFSETQ. V shed 3 bases and J shed 0 bases, with 12 bases lying between them. The CDR3 sequence: CASSSGDYATNEKLFF. The CDR3 nucleotides are TGCGCCAGCAGCTCCGGGGACTACGCAACTAATGAAAAACTGTTTTTT.

This clonotype was recorded at least ten times. V and J are TRBV7-9 and TRBJ2-5; no reliable D call. The CDR3 is 14 amino acids. V dropped 5 bases and J dropped 5 bases, with 15 bases sitting between them. In germline, CDR1 is SEHNR, CDR2 FQNEAQ (reference sequence). CDR3 nucleotides: TGTGCCAGCAGCGTAACACAGCCAGAGGAGACCCAGTACTTC. Translating it yields CASSVTQPEETQYF.

This clonotype was seen repeatedly, ten times or more. The J gene is TRBJ2-3, the V gene TRBV5-1, with a possible D match to TRBD1 (5 bases). This CDR3 is 15 amino acids long. In germline, CDR1 is SGHRS, CDR2 YFSETQ. V lost 0 bases and J lost 8, with 16 bases in between. CDR3 amino acids: CASSLGAGRQFTQYF. CDR3 bases: TGCGCCAGCAGCTTGGGGGCAGGGCGACAATTTACGCAGTATTTT.

This clonotype was picked up many times. The chain links TRBV10-3 to TRBJ1-6, with D tentatively TRBD1 (5 bases). Germline CDR1 ENHRY, CDR2 SYGVKD. The ends were cut back, 5 bases at V and 7 bases at J, with 9 bases in the middle. The CDR3 contains 13 residues. CDR3 nucleotide sequence: TGTGCCATCAGTCAGGGCATCAATTCACCCCTCCACTTT. It translates to CAISQGINSPLHF.

This clonotype came up many times. The chain has TRBV7-2 and TRBJ2-2; D perhaps matches TRBD1 (6 bases). This CDR3 has 16 residues. The germline V gene has CDR1 SGHTA and CDR2 FQGNSA. V shed 3 bases and J shed 1 base, with 12 bases lying between them. The CDR3 sequence: CASSFGWTVNTGELFF. The CDR3 DNA reads as TGTGCCAGCAGCTTCGGTTGGACAGTGAACACCGGGGAGCTGTTTTTT. Together with reference TRBV7-2 and TRBJ2-2, the CDR3 gives the full variable domain: GAGVSQSPSNKVTEKGKDVELRCDPISGHTALYWYRQSLGQGLEFLIYFQGNSAPDKSGLPSDRFSAERTGGSVSTLTIQRTQQEDSAVYLCASSFGWTVNTGELFFGEGSRLTVL.

This clonotype was recorded many times. The CDR3 sequence is CATRVQSSGNTIYF. CDR3 coding DNA: TGTGCCACCAGAGTGCAGAGCTCTGGAAACACCATATATTTT. V usage is TRBV15 and J usage is TRBJ1-3; no clear D gene. V was pared by 6 bases and J by 0 bases, with 9 bases between. CDR1 and CDR2 from the germline V gene are LNHNV and YYDKDF (reference sequence). The CDR3 has 14 residues.

This clonotype was counted ten times or more. V and J are TRBV11-2 and TRBJ2-3, with 10 bases aligning to TRBD2. From germline, CDR1 is SGHAT and CDR2 FQNNGV. J was trimmed by 5 bases and V by 2 bases; bases with no gene match: 4. The CDR3 loop spans 15 amino acids. The CDR3 DNA reads TGTGCCAGCAGCTTACAGCGGGGGGGCAAAGATACGCAGTATTTT. It encodes CASSLQRGGKDTQYF.

The table lists this clonotype with many counts. The chain couples TRBV12-5 to TRBJ1-2; D is possibly TRBD1 (5 bases). The CDR3 has 16 amino acids. V was cut by 6 bases and J by 3 bases, with 20 bases left in between. The germline V gene encodes CDR1 LGHNT and CDR2 FRNRAP. Written as DNA, the CDR3 is TGTGCTAGTGGACCCCGGTCGGGTCCGACAGACTATGGCTACACCTTC. It yields the protein CASGPRSGPTDYGYTF.

CDR3 bases: TGCAGTGCTAGGTCAGGAGATAGCAATCAGCCCCAGCATTTT. Translation: CSARSGDSNQPQHF. The chain employs TRBV20-1 and TRBJ1-5; D gene ambiguous. The ends were cut back, 3 bases at V and 0 bases at J, with 9 bases in the middle. The CDR3 runs to 14 residues. Germline CDR1 and CDR2: DFQATT and SNEGSKA (reference sequence).

The rearrangement uses TRBV5-5 and TRBJ1-2, with D perhaps matching TRBD1 (5 bases). CDR1 SGHKS and CDR2 YYEKEE come from the germline V gene (reference sequence). Trimming removed 4 bases from V and 6 bases from J, with 16 bases in between. This CDR3 region has 14 residues. The CDR3: CASSQQQGIDGYTF. CDR3 sequence (DNA): TGTGCCAGCAGCCAGCAGCAGGGAATTGATGGCTACACCTTC.

In its sample, this clonotype was seen many times. The J gene is TRBJ2-4, the V gene TRBV3-1; D gene unclear. CDR1 and CDR2 (germline): LGHDT, YNNKEL (reference sequence). This CDR3 has 16 residues. Deletions cut 0 bases from V and 0 bases from J, with 9 bases between. CDR3: CASSQEIGSAKNIQYF. In DNA, the CDR3 is TGTGCCAGCAGCCAAGAAATCGGTTCAGCCAAAAACATTCAGTACTTC.

At least ten counts were recorded for this clonotype. This sequence joins TRBV12-3 or TRBV12-4 and TRBJ2-4; 7 bases line up with TRBD1. The CDR3 covers 13 residues. V was clipped by 5 bases and J by 8 bases; unmatched bases: 6. CDR3 residues: CASSPRGRDIQYF. CDR3 nucleotides: TGTGCCAGCAGTCCTAGGGGGCGAGACATTCAGTACTTC.

Many counts were recorded for this clonotype. This rearrangement joins TRBV5-1 to TRBJ1-6; possible D gene TRBD1, 5 bases. The CDR3 consists of 16 residues. The V end was cut by 3 bases, the J end by 7 bases, with 17 bases between. Germline V lookup: CDR1 SGHRS, CDR2 YFSETQ. The CDR3 sequence is CASSYGHAAPNSPLHF. The CDR3 nucleotides are TGCGCCAGCAGCTATGGACACGCAGCCCCCAATTCACCCCTCCACTTT.

This rearrangement joins TRBV5-1 to TRBJ1-1, with D unresolved. The CDR3 has 13 amino acids. The V end was cut by 7 bases, the J end by 0 bases, with 10 bases between. CDR1 and CDR2 (germline): SGHRS, YFSETQ. The CDR3 sequence is CASARSLNTEAFF. Here the CDR3 DNA reads TGCGCCAGCGCTAGAAGCCTGAACACTGAAGCTTTCTTT.

This clonotype showed up many times. This chain connects TRBV12-3 or TRBV12-4 to TRBJ2-7, with D uncertain. V was shortened by 0 bases and J by 3 bases, with 6 bases between the two germline ends. The CDR3 contains 13 residues. CDR3 in DNA: TGTGCCAGCAGTTTAGCCTATGGCTACGAGCAGTACTTC. Its protein product is CASSLAYGYEQYF.

The table lists this clonotype with many counts. The V call is TRBV5-4, the J call TRBJ2-5, with D perhaps matching TRBD1 or TRBD2 (5 bases each). Germline V gene data show CDR1 as SGHNT and CDR2 as YYREEE (reference sequence). CDR3 size: 15 residues. Trimming took off 3 bases at V and 5 bases at J, with 17 bases between the two ends. Written as DNA, the CDR3 is TGTGCCAGCAGCTCCACGGGACCCGTGGGTGAGACCCAGTACTTC. This encodes CASSSTGPVGETQYF.

This clonotype has a count of ten or more. The V and J genes are TRBV4-3 and TRBJ1-2; D is unresolved. CDR3 length: 16 amino acids. From germline, CDR1 is LGHNA and CDR2 YSLEER. Trimming removed 1 base from V and 6 bases from J, with 18 bases in between. The CDR3 DNA reads as TGCGCCAGCAGCCAAGGGGGAGGGTTATACGGCCATGGCTACACCTTC. Translating it yields CASSQGGGLYGHGYTF.

This clonotype occurred many times. The chain employs TRBV4-3 and TRBJ1-6; the D is unclear. The CDR3 has 14 amino acids. Germline CDR1 and CDR2: LGHNA and YSLEER. V gave up 1 base and J gave up 6 bases, with 7 bases separating them. CDR3 DNA: TGCGCCAGCAGCCAAGCAGACCTTAATTCACCCCTCCACTTT. This gives the protein CASSQADLNSPLHF.

This clonotype was seen many times. This sequence joins TRBV5-1 and TRBJ2-7, with 7 bases fitting TRBD2. Trimming at V came to 4 bases and at J to 2 bases, leaving 6 bases not matched to a gene. CDR1 is SGHRS, CDR2 YFSETQ, per germline. This CDR3 contains 14 residues. This CDR3 reads CASSTGAGAYEQYF. For the CDR3, the DNA is TGCGCCAGCAGCACCGGGGCGGGGGCCTACGAGCAGTACTTC. Using reference TRBV5-1 and TRBJ2-7 for the parts outside the CDR3, the full variable domain is KAGVTQTPRYLIKTRGQQVTLSCSPISGHRSVSWYQQTPGQGLQFLFEYFSETQRNKGNFPGRFSGRQFSNSRSEMNVSTLELGDSALYLCASSTGAGAYEQYFGPGTRLTVT.

There are many counts of this clonotype. This chain connects TRBV7-3 to TRBJ1-1; no definite D call. From germline, CDR1 is SGHTA and CDR2 FQGTGA. The CDR3 extends over 13 amino acids. V was clipped by 4 bases and J by 1 base, with 7 bases between them. The CDR3 sequence is CASSYDPNTEAFF. The CDR3 nucleotides read TGTGCCAGCAGCTACGATCCGAACACTGAAGCTTTCTTT.